The 29 T cell receptor beta chains listed next were all sequenced from one sample in a study of cytomegalovirus exposure and HLA in healthy donors. The PCR used 60 Vbeta and 13 Jbeta primers. Sequencing was performed with immunoSEQ multiplex PCR; in TCRdb, only in-frame clones are kept and a portion is missing. Among about 120,000 clones listed, around three quarters were seen once. The source material was PBMCs. Every receptor here comes from a man aged 25-45 years in good health and CMV-seronegative.

This sequence joins TRBV28 and TRBJ2-6; D is ambiguous. Trimming left V 4 bases short and J 1 base short, with 5 bases between. This CDR3 comprises 14 residues. Germline V gives CDR1 MDHEN, CDR2 SYDVKM. The CDR3 DNA sequence: TGTGCCAGCAGTTCAGCGTCTGGGGCCAACGTCCTGACTTTC. This codes for CASSSASGANVLTF.

The chain links TRBV13 to TRBJ2-7; 7 nucleotides align to TRBD1. The trim removed 5 bases at V and 3 bases at J, leaving 25 bases unmatched. Germline CDR1 and CDR2: PRHDT and FYEKMQ (reference sequence). CDR3 length equals 20 residues. This CDR3 is CASSHNRGTFTGPSNYEQYF. CDR3 DNA: TGTGCCAGCAGCCATAACAGGGGAACTTTTACGGGACCCTCCAACTACGAGCAGTACTTC.

The chain carries TRBV7-8 and TRBJ2-1; 11 nucleotides line up with TRBD2. The germline V gene encodes CDR1 SGHVS and CDR2 FQNEAQ. Trimming at V came to 4 bases and at J to 1 base, leaving 12 bases not matched to a gene. CDR3 size: 19 residues. The CDR3 loop is CASSSRGGIAGGSYNEQFF. CDR3 nucleotide sequence: TGTGCCAGCAGCTCCAGGGGGGGCATAGCGGGAGGGTCCTACAATGAGCAGTTCTTC. Variable domain in full (rest from reference TRBV7-8 and TRBJ2-1): GAGVSQSPRYKVAKRGQDVALRCDPISGHVSLFWYQQALGQGPEFLTYFQNEAQLDKSGLPSDRFFAERPEGSVSTLKIQRTQQEDSAVYLCASSSRGGIAGGSYNEQFFGPGTRLTVL.

J is TRBJ2-5 and V is TRBV7-2; D possibly corresponds to TRBD1 (6 bases). The end of the DNA fits TRBJ2-7 better, so the J call may be wrong. This CDR3 has 14 residues. Looked up from germline, CDR1 is SGHTA and CDR2 is FQGNSA. As DNA, the CDR3 is TGTGCCAGCAGCTCATTCCGGGACAACTACGAGCAGTACTTC. It is translated as CASSSFRDNYEQYF.

The V and J genes are TRBV27 and TRBJ2-3; 12 positions agree with TRBD2. The V gene's germline CDR1 is MNHEY and CDR2 SMNVEV (reference sequence). The CDR3 has 15 amino acids. The trim removed 2 bases at V and 3 bases at J, leaving 0 bases unmatched. CDR3 nucleotide sequence: TGTGCCAGCAGTTTAGGGACTAGCGGGACAGATACGCAGTATTTT. It yields the protein CASSLGTSGTDTQYF.

V gene TRBV29-1 combines with J gene TRBJ2-7; 7 bases are a match to TRBD1. The V segment lost 2 bases and the J segment 6 bases; nucleotides outside the gene matches: 1. Germline values: CDR1 SQVTM, CDR2 ANQGSEA. The CDR3 is 11 amino acids. This chain's CDR3 is CSVETGVEQYF. The CDR3 bases are TGCAGCGTTGAAACAGGGGTCGAGCAGTACTTC.

The genes are TRBV28 and TRBJ2-6; maybe TRBD1 (7 bases). This CDR3 is built from 19 residues. The germline V gene encodes CDR1 MDHEN and CDR2 SYDVKM. V lost 4 bases and J 0 bases, leaving 19 bases between the germline ends. The CDR3 coding sequence is TGTGCCAGCAGTTCCTGGGGGGCAGGGGACAGCTCTGGGGCCAACGTCCTGACTTTC. Its protein is CASSSWGAGDSSGANVLTF.

V gene TRBV27 combines with J gene TRBJ2-1; 10 bases map to TRBD2. Germline trimming cut 6 bases from V and 5 bases from J; bases unmatched to any gene: 7. Looked up from germline, CDR1 is MNHEY and CDR2 is SMNVEV (reference sequence). The CDR3 is 15 amino acids. The CDR3 loop is CASRPGLARHNEQFF. Here the CDR3 DNA reads TGTGCCAGCAGGCCGGGACTAGCGCGCCACAATGAGCAGTTCTTC.

The chain joins TRBV13 to TRBJ2-5; D not resolved. TRBJ2-7 explains the end of the DNA better; the J call may be wrong. Germline CDR1 and CDR2: PRHDT and FYEKMQ (reference sequence). CDR3 size: 13 residues. DNA for the CDR3: TGTGCCAGCAGCTTAAACTTAGTCTACGAGCAGTACTTC. Translating it yields CASSLNLVYEQYF.

The chain combines TRBV19 with TRBJ2-5; D is perhaps TRBD1 (6 bases). In germline, CDR1 is LNHDA, CDR2 SQIVND (reference sequence). CDR3 length: 14 residues. V shed 3 bases and J shed 6 bases, with 14 bases lying between them. DNA of the CDR3: TGTGCCAGTAGTATGGAACAGGGTGCTAAGACCCAGTACTTC. Translation: CASSMEQGAKTQYF.

This chain links TRBV5-1 with TRBJ2-4; TRBD1 matches at 10 bases. The CDR3 consists of 16 residues. CDR1 is SGHRS and CDR2 is YFSETQ in the germline V gene. J gave up 4 bases and V 4 bases, and 8 bases lay outside the gene matches. This CDR3 reads CASSAPGQGGKNIQYF. The CDR3 coding sequence is TGCGCCAGCAGCGCTCCTGGACAGGGGGGAAAAAACATTCAGTACTTC.

The gene calls are TRBV15 and TRBJ2-7; D gene ambiguous. Between the trimmed V and J ends, which lost 0 bases and 4 bases, there was a span of 7 bases. This CDR3 comprises 13 residues. Germline V gives CDR1 LNHNV, CDR2 YYDKDF (reference sequence). The CDR3 nucleotides are TGTGCCACCAGCAGAGATTTGAGTTACGAGCAGTACTTC. This translates into CATSRDLSYEQYF.

This chain uses TRBV19 with TRBJ2-1; 13 nucleotides align to TRBD2. V dropped 4 bases and J dropped 0; count of bases not matched to a gene: 12. CDR3 length equals 20 residues. Germline V gene data show CDR1 as LNHDA and CDR2 as SQIVND (reference sequence). The CDR3 loop is CASSTSGTSGVLSSYNEQFF. For the CDR3, the DNA is TGTGCCAGTAGTACCTCCGGGACTAGCGGGGTCCTCAGCTCCTACAATGAGCAGTTCTTC. Variable domain in full (rest from reference TRBV19 and TRBJ2-1): DGGITQSPKYLFRKEGQNVTLSCEQNLNHDAMYWYRQDPGQGLRLIYYSQIVNDFQKGDIAEGYSVSREKKESFPLTVTSAQKNPTAFYLCASSTSGTSGVLSSYNEQFFGPGTRLTVL.

The V gene is TRBV19, the J gene TRBJ2-7; D is ambiguous. The V end lost 4 bases, the J end lost 3 bases, and 7 bases lay between the germline ends. The CDR3 totals 12 residues. The germline V gene encodes CDR1 LNHDA and CDR2 SQIVND (reference sequence). CDR3 amino acids: CASSSSGYEQYF. CDR3 in DNA: TGTGCCAGTAGTAGTTCGGGCTACGAGCAGTACTTC. The full variable domain, rest sourced from reference TRBV19 and TRBJ2-7, is DGGITQSPKYLFRKEGQNVTLSCEQNLNHDAMYWYRQDPGQGLRLIYYSQIVNDFQKGDIAEGYSVSREKKESFPLTVTSAQKNPTAFYLCASSSSGYEQYFGPGTRLTVT.

V gene TRBV9 combines with J gene TRBJ2-5; TRBD2 matches 10 bases. This CDR3 contains 15 residues. The V and J ends lost 3 bases and 4 bases, in that order; junction bases with no gene match: 6. Germline V CDR1 and CDR2: SGDLS, YYNGEE. In DNA, the CDR3 is TGTGCCAGCAGCGGCGGACTAGCGGCCTTAGAGACCCAGTACTTC. Translated: CASSGGLAALETQYF.

The gene calls are TRBV7-8 and TRBJ1-1, with a tentative D call TRBD1 (5 bases). The CDR3 runs to 14 residues. Germline V gene sequence: CDR1 SGHVS, CDR2 FQNEAQ. V was clipped by 5 bases and J by 6 bases, with 16 bases between them. This CDR3 is CASSPPTGVSEAFF. CDR3 nucleotides: TGTGCCAGCAGCCCCCCGACGGGGGTCTCTGAAGCTTTCTTT. Looking up the rest from reference TRBV7-8 and TRBJ1-1 gives the full variable domain: GAGVSQSPRYKVAKRGQDVALRCDPISGHVSLFWYQQALGQGPEFLTYFQNEAQLDKSGLPSDRFFAERPEGSVSTLKIQRTQQEDSAVYLCASSPPTGVSEAFFGQGTRLTVV.

The rearrangement uses TRBV27 and TRBJ1-2; possibly TRBD1 for D (5 bases). This CDR3 contains 14 residues. Germline V lookup: CDR1 MNHEY, CDR2 SMNVEV (reference sequence). The V end was cut by 4 bases, the J end by 6 bases, with 15 bases between. The CDR3 is CASSYNKGKHGYTF. CDR3 nucleotide sequence: TGTGCCAGCAGTTATAATAAGGGGAAACATGGCTACACCTTC.

The V gene is TRBV7-2, the J gene TRBJ2-7; D possibly corresponds to TRBD2 (5 bases). Germline values: CDR1 SGHTA, CDR2 FQGNSA. CDR3 length: 13 amino acids. V was pared by 1 base and J by 4 bases, with 8 bases between. The CDR3 loop reads CASSLVLGYEQYF. CDR3 DNA: TGTGCCAGCAGCTTAGTACTAGGATACGAGCAGTACTTC.

V usage is TRBV27 and J usage is TRBJ1-5; no firm D call. The CDR3 is 15 residues long. V was pared by 6 bases and J by 2 bases, with 14 bases between. CDR1 MNHEY and CDR2 SMNVEV come from the germline V gene (reference sequence). The CDR3 bases are TGTGCCAGCAGCCTAGGATCATGGGGCAATCAGCCCCAGCATTTT. Protein sequence: CASSLGSWGNQPQHF.

The chain combines TRBV18 with TRBJ2-5, with D possibly being TRBD1 (6 bases). CDR3 length equals 12 residues. Germline V gene lookup returns CDR1 KGHSH and CDR2 LQKENI. Trimming pared 6 bases from V and 11 bases from J, leaving 16 bases between. CDR3 sequence reads: CASSHSGEVQYF. The CDR3 DNA is TGTGCCAGCTCTCACTCAGGGGAAGTGCAGTACTTC.

In the case of this clone: The sample holds other DNA sequences that translate to the same CDR3. J is TRBJ1-5 and V is TRBV27; D uncertain. V lost 3 bases and J lost 2, with 5 bases in between. In germline, CDR1 is MNHEY, CDR2 SMNVEV (reference sequence). The CDR3 spans 13 residues. CDR3 DNA sequence: TGTGCCAGCAGTTTTTCCGGCAATCAGCCCCAGCATTTT. Its protein product is CASSFSGNQPQHF.

This clone was observed once. The chain joins TRBV10-3 to TRBJ2-5; 9 bases are a match to TRBD1. V was pared by 7 bases and J by 2 bases, with 11 bases of the junction left unmatched. Germline values: CDR1 ENHRY, CDR2 SYGVKD. The CDR3 covers 16 residues. The CDR3 sequence: CAIKAGTGRWQETQYF. As DNA, the CDR3 is TGTGCCATCAAGGCGGGGACAGGGCGGTGGCAAGAGACCCAGTACTTC.

This sequence joins TRBV9 and TRBJ2-1, with TRBD1 as a possible D gene (5 bases). CDR3 length equals 14 residues. CDR1 and CDR2 (germline): SGDLS, YYNGEE. Trimming shortened V by 0 bases and J by 6 bases, and 10 bases separated the two germline ends. CDR3 in amino acids: CASSVDLGANEQFF. Here the CDR3 DNA reads TGTGCCAGCAGCGTAGATCTAGGGGCCAATGAGCAGTTCTTC.

This clone has just a few counts. The chain is built from TRBV27 and TRBJ1-2; TRBD1 matches at 9 bases. The CDR3 runs 15 residues. V lost 4 bases and J lost 5; bases outside the gene matches: 8. Germline V gene data show CDR1 as MNHEY and CDR2 as SMNVEV (reference sequence). The CDR3 here is CASSSIGQGRYGYTF. DNA for the CDR3: TGTGCCAGCAGTTCCATCGGACAGGGGAGGTATGGCTACACCTTC.

The V call is TRBV29-1, the J call TRBJ2-7, with D possibly TRBD1 on 5 matching bases. The V and J ends lost 4 bases and 7 bases respectively, with 11 bases between them. Germline V CDR1 and CDR2: SQVTM, ANQGSEA. The CDR3 loop spans 11 amino acids. The CDR3 is CSVAGALEQYF. The CDR3 DNA sequence: TGCAGCGTTGCTGGGGCGCTGGAGCAGTACTTC.

This clone was observed a few times. This chain connects TRBV2 to TRBJ2-2; maybe TRBD1 (5 bases). The CDR3 spans 15 residues. V was cut by 4 bases and J by 1 base, with 10 bases left in between. Looked up from germline, CDR1 is SNHLY and CDR2 is FYNNEI. This CDR3 is CASSGEQGNTGELFF. The DNA of the CDR3 is TGTGCCAGCAGTGGAGAGCAGGGGAACACCGGGGAGCTGTTTTTT.

This chain uses TRBV28 with TRBJ1-1; 8 bases match TRBD1. This CDR3 region has 13 residues. The trim removed 6 bases at V and 7 bases at J, leaving 7 bases unmatched. The germline V gene encodes CDR1 MDHEN and CDR2 SYDVKM. The CDR3 loop is CASSPTGACEAFF. Written as DNA, the CDR3 is TGTGCCAGCAGCCCGACAGGGGCCTGTGAAGCTTTCTTT. The whole variable domain, filled in from reference TRBV28 and TRBJ1-1, reads DVKVTQSSRYLVKRTGEKVFLECVQDMDHENMFWYRQDPGLGLRLIYFSYDVKMKEKGDIPEGYSVSREKKERFSLILESASTNQTSMYLCASSPTGACEAFFGQGTRLTVV.

This chain links TRBV11-2 with TRBJ2-7, with 7 nucleotides matching TRBD2. Germline trimming cut 1 base from V and 3 bases from J; bases unmatched to any gene: 6. The CDR3 runs to 15 residues. Germline CDR1 reads SGHAT; CDR2 reads FQNNGV. CDR3 DNA sequence: TGTGCCAGCAGCTTAGGGGGGGGAGCATTCTACGAGCAGTACTTC. It is translated as CASSLGGGAFYEQYF. Combining the CDR3 with reference TRBV11-2 and TRBJ2-7 gives the whole variable domain EAGVAQSPRYKIIEKRQSVAFWCNPISGHATLYWYQQILGQGPKLLIQFQNNGVVDDSQLPKDRFSAERLKGVDSTLKIQPAKLEDSAVYLCASSLGGGAFYEQYFGPGTRLTVT.

This clone showed up just a few times. The V call is TRBV6-1, the J call TRBJ1-1, with TRBD1 as a possible D gene (6 bases). Germline values: CDR1 MNHNS, CDR2 SASEGT. V was pared by 3 bases and J by 3 bases, with 14 bases between. There are 15 residues in the CDR3. Here the CDR3 reads CASSDYRVIDTEAFF. In nucleotides, the CDR3 is TGTGCCAGCAGTGATTACAGGGTCATAGACACTGAAGCTTTCTTT.